This T cell receptor (beta chain) derives from a study of blood T cell repertoires in COVID-19. Study-level background: Both acute and convalescent COVID-19 samples were obtained from the United States, Italy and Spain.

Germline CDR1 MNHNS, CDR2 SASEGT. The CDR3 extends over 13 amino acids. J lost 8 bases, V lost 3 bases, and 5 bases had no gene match. Authors' data handling: How many nucleated cells were present was estimated from reference gene primer amplification. Sequencing used immunoSEQ multiplex PCR; TCRdb keeps in-frame clones, though not all of them. V, J and clone size derive from that table, while D and trimming were established from the DNA sequence. The sample includes approximately 230,000 clones, more than 75% seen only once; the top ten take more than 1.5%. In terms of age and location, participants ranged from roughly 18 to 89 years and lived in about two dozen US areas. Cohort 3 recovered donors had two negative PCRs, clearance, or symptom resolution.

The sample consisted of PBMCs or T cells enriched from blood (not recorded which). The V and J genes are TRBV6-1 and TRBJ1-2; 8 bases fit TRBD1. This receptor was taken from a man aged 35 to 55 who had recovered from COVID-19. In nucleotides, the CDR3 is TGTGCCAGCAGTGATCAGGGGGCGGTGGGCTACACCTTC. Translation gives CASSDQGAVGYTF.